This TCR beta chain was profiled in a study of T cell responses to AZD1222 COVID-19 vaccine. J gave up 2 bases and V 4 bases, and 5 bases lay outside the gene matches. CDR1 and CDR2 (germline): SGHDT, YYEEEE. The CDR3 covers 14 residues. Generated by immunoSEQ multiplex PCR, the TCRdb table keeps only in-frame clones and is missing some. The data show 100,000 to 150,000 clones, with approximately 82% seen just once and 25% to 35% held by the top ten. Study observations and caveats: Spike-specific TCR breadth and depth were elevated following two AZD1222 doses. Among vaccine-associated CD4 TCRs, coverage spanned spike, with dominance at 160-218 and 743-854.

This clone was recorded a few times. What it recognizes is unknown. The sequencing here drew on peripheral blood, taken 28 days after the second AZD1222 dose. This sequence joins TRBV5-6 and TRBJ2-7; TRBD1 aligns across 8 bases. The clonotype comes from an adult who received the AZD1222 COVID-19 vaccine. This CDR3 is CASSPPTGAYEQYF. Here the CDR3 DNA reads TGTGCCAGCAGCCCACCGACAGGGGCCTACGAGCAGTACTTC.